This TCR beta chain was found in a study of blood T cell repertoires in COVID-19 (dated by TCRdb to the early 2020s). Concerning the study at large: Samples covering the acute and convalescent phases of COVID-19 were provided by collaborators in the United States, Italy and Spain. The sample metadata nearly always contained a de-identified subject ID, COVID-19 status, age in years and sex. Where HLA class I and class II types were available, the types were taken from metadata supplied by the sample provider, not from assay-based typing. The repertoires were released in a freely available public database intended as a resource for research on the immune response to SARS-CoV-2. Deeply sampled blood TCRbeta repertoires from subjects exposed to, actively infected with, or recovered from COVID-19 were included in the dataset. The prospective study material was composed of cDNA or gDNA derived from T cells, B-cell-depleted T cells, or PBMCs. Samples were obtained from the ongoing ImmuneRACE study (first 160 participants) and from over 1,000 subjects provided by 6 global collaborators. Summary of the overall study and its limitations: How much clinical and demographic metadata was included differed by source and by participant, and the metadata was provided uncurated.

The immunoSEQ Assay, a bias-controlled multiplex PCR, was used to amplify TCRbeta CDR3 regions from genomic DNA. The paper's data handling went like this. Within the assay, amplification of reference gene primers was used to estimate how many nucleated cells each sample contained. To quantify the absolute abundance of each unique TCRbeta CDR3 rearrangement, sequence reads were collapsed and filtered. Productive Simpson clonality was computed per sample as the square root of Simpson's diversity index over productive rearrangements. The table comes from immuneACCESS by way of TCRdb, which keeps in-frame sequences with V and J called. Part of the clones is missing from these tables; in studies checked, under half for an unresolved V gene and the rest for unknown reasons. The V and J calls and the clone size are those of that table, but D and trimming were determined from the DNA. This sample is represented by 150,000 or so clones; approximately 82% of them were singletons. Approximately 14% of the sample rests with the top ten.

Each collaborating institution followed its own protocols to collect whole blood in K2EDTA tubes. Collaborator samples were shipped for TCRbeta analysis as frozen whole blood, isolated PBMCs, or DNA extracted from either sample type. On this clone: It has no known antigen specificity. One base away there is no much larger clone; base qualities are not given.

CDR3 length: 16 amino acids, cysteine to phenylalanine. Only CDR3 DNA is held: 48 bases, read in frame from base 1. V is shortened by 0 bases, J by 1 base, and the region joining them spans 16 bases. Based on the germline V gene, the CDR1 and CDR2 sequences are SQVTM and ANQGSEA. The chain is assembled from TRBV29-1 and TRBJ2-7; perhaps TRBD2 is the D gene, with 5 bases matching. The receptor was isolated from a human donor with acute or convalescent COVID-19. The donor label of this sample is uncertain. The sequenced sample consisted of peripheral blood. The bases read TGCAGCGTTGAAGATCCTAGGGTAGGGAGTTCCTACGAGCAGTACTTC. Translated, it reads CSVEDPRVGSSYEQYF.